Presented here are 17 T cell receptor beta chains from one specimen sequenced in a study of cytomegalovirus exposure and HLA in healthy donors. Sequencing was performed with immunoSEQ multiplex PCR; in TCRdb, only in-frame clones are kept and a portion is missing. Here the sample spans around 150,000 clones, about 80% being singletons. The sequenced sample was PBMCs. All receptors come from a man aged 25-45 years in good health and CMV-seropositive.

CDR3: CASSLAFQEVNYGYTF. CDR3 nucleotides: TGTGCCAGCAGCTTAGCTTTCCAGGAAGTTAACTATGGCTACACCTTC. V is TRBV11-2 and J is TRBJ1-2; no clear D gene. The ends were cut back, 1 base at V and 1 base at J, with 13 bases in the middle. Germline V gives CDR1 SGHAT, CDR2 FQNNGV. This CDR3 spans 16 amino acids.

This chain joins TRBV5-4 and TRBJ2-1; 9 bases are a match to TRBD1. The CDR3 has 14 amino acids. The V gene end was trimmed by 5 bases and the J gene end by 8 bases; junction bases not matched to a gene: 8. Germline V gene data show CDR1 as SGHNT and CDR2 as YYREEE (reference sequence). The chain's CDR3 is CASRPGTGRYEQFF. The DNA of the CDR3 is TGTGCCAGCAGGCCCGGGACAGGGCGGTATGAGCAGTTCTTC.

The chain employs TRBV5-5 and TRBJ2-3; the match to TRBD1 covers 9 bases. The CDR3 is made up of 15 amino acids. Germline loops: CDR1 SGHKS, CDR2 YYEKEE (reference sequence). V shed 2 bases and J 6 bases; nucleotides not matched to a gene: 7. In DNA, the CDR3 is TGTGCCAGCAGCTTTACAGGGGGCGTAGGGGATACGCAGTATTTT. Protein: CASSFTGGVGDTQYF.

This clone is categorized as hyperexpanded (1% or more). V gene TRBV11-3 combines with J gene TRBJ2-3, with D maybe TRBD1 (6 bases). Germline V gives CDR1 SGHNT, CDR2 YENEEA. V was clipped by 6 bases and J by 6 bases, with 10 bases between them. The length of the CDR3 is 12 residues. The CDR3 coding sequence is TGTGCCAGCAGTATCCAGGGGGATACGCAGTATTTT. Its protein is CASSIQGDTQYF.

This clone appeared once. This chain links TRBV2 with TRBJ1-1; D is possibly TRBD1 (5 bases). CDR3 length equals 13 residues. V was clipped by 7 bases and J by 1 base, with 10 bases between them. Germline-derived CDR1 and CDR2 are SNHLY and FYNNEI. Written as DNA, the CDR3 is TGTGCCAGCAAAAGGGGCGCGAACACTGAAGCTTTCTTT. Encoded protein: CASKRGANTEAFF.

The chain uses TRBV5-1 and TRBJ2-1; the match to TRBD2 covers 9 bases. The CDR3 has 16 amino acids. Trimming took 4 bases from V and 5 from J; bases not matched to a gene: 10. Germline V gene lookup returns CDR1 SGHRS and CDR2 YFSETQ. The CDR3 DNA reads TGCGCCAGCAGCCCCCTTAGCGGGAGTTCCGACAATGAGCAGTTCTTC. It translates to CASSPLSGSSDNEQFF.

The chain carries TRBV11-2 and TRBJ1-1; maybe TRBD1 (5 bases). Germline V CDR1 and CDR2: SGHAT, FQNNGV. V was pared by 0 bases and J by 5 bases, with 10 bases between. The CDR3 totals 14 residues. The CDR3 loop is CASSLDGAVTEAFF. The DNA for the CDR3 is TGTGCCAGCAGCTTAGATGGGGCGGTTACTGAAGCTTTCTTT.

CDR3 bases: TGTGCCAGCTCAGGGGATTTGAACACTGAAGCTTTCTTT. The encoded protein is CASSGDLNTEAFF. The chain recombines TRBV28 with TRBJ1-1, with a weak D call TRBD1 (6 bases). The CDR3 has 13 amino acids. Deletions cut 8 bases from V and 0 bases from J, with 10 bases between. Looked up from germline, CDR1 is MDHEN and CDR2 is SYDVKM.

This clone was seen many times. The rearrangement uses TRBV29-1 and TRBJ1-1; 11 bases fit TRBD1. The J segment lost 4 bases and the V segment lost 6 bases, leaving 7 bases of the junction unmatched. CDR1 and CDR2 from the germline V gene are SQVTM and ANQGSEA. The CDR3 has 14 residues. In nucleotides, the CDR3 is TGCAGCGTAAAGGACAGGGGGCGAGTCACTGAAGCTTTCTTT. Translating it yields CSVKDRGRVTEAFF.

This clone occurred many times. The chain's CDR3 is CASSLVTGSGGEAFF. CDR3 DNA sequence: TGTGCCAGCAGCTTAGTCACAGGGAGCGGGGGTGAAGCTTTCTTT. The chain has TRBV7-2 and TRBJ1-1; tentative D call: TRBD1 (6 bases). V was pared by 1 base and J by 7 bases, with 16 bases between. CDR1 is SGHTA and CDR2 is FQGNSA in the germline V gene. The CDR3 runs 15 residues.

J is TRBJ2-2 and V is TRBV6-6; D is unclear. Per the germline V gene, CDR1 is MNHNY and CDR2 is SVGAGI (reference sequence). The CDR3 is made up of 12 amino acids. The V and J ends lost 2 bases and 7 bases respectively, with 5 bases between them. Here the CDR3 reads CASSYPVGELFF. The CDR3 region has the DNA TGTGCCAGCAGTTACCCGGTCGGGGAGCTGTTTTTT.

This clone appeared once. The CDR3 sequence is CASHPGQGLAGELFF. CDR3 nucleotide sequence: TGTGCCAGCCATCCGGGACAGGGTCTCGCCGGGGAGCTGTTTTTT. The chain links TRBV18 to TRBJ2-2; 9 bases are shared with TRBD1. This CDR3 comprises 15 residues. Germline CDR1 KGHSH, CDR2 LQKENI. J was trimmed by 6 bases and V by 8 bases; bases with no gene match: 10. The whole variable domain, filled in from reference TRBV18 and TRBJ2-2, reads NAGVMQNPRHLVRRRGQEARLRCSPMKGHSHVYWYRQLPEEGLKFMVYLQKENIIDESGMPKERFSAEFPKEGPSILRIQQVVRGDSAAYFCASHPGQGLAGELFFGEGSRLTVL.

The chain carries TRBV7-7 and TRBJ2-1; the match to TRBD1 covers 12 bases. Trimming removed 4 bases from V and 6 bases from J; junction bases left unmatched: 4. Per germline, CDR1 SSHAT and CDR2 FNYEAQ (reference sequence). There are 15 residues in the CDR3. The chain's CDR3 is CASSYGGQGANEQFF. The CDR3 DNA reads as TGTGCCAGCAGCTATGGGGGACAGGGGGCCAATGAGCAGTTCTTC.

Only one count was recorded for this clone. The CDR3 DNA follows: TGTGCCAGCAGTGAAGCGAGTTATGGGGCTGCGGAGACCCAGTACTTC. Translating it yields CASSEASYGAAETQYF. The rearrangement links TRBV25-1 to TRBJ2-5, with D tentatively TRBD1 (5 bases). In germline, CDR1 is MGHDK, CDR2 SYGVNS. V lost 2 bases and J 5 bases, leaving 18 bases between the germline ends. The CDR3 has 16 amino acids.

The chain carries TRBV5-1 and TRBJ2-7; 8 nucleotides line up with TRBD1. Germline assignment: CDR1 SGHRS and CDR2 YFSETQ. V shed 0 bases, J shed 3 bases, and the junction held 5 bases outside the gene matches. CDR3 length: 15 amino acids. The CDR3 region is CASSLGQGSIYEQYF. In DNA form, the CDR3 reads TGCGCCAGCAGCTTGGGACAGGGGTCCATCTACGAGCAGTACTTC. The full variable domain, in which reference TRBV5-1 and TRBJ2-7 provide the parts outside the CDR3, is KAGVTQTPRYLIKTRGQQVTLSCSPISGHRSVSWYQQTPGQGLQFLFEYFSETQRNKGNFPGRFSGRQFSNSRSEMNVSTLELGDSALYLCASSLGQGSIYEQYFGPGTRLTVT.

This chain's CDR3 is CASSPTTGGGSPLHF. In DNA, the CDR3 is TGCGCCAGCAGCCCGACCACAGGGGGAGGTTCACCCCTCCACTTT. The V gene is TRBV4-1, the J gene TRBJ1-6, with 8 nucleotides matching TRBD1. With V trimmed by 4 bases and J by 9 bases, 8 bases remained unmatched. In germline, CDR1 is MGHRA, CDR2 YSYEKL. CDR3 size: 15 residues.

Here the CDR3 reads CASSLVQARTTEAFF. The CDR3 DNA is TGCGCCAGCAGCTTGGTGCAGGCTCGAACGACTGAAGCTTTCTTT. The chain recombines TRBV5-1 with TRBJ1-1; no definite D call. Germline-derived CDR1 and CDR2 are SGHRS and YFSETQ. The CDR3 totals 15 residues. V dropped 0 bases and J dropped 5 bases, with 14 bases sitting between them. Supplemented by reference TRBV5-1 and TRBJ1-1, the full variable domain reads KAGVTQTPRYLIKTRGQQVTLSCSPISGHRSVSWYQQTPGQGLQFLFEYFSETQRNKGNFPGRFSGRQFSNSRSEMNVSTLELGDSALYLCASSLVQARTTEAFFGQGTRLTVV.